Listed below are T cell receptor beta chains from one sample, sequenced in a study of blood T cell repertoires in COVID-19. TCRdb keeps only in-frame clones here, not all; method: immunoSEQ multiplex PCR. Of some 99,000 clones detected, about 90% appear once; the ten largest clones hold 4% to 5%. Sequenced: peripheral blood. These receptors all come from a human donor with COVID-19, enrolled during active disease. The donor label of this sample is uncertain. Both conserved end residues are part of each CDR3. A D gene is named only where the DNA matches it firmly. Clone size is shown for a subset of rows, as once, few, many or a class of expanded clone.

v_gene	d_gene	abundance	j_gene	CDR3nt	CDR3aa
TRBV19	TRBD1	.	TRBJ1-5	TGTGCCAGTAGTTCACAGGGGACTAATCAGCCCCAGCATTTT	CASSSQGTNQPQHF
TRBV5-1	TRBD2	.	TRBJ2-3	TGCGCCAGCAGCCAGACTAGCGGGGGGGGGGCAGATACGCAGTATTTT	CASSQTSGGGADTQYF
TRBV12-3/TRBV12-4	.	.	TRBJ1-3	TGTGCCAGCAGGAACAGAAACACCATATATTTT	CASRNRNTIYF
TRBV19	TRBD1	.	TRBJ2-7	TGTGCCAGTAGCAAATGGGAGACAGGGCCCTACGAGCAGTACTTC	CASSKWETGPYEQYF
TRBV11-3	TRBD1	.	TRBJ2-2	TGTGCCAGCAGCTCCAGACAGGGAAGTCTGGAGACCGGGGAGCTGTTTTTT	CASSSRQGSLETGELFF
TRBV19	.	.	TRBJ1-5	TGTGCCAGTAGTGCGGGGTACGAAGCGGCCCAGCATTTT	CASSAGYEAAQHF
TRBV5-1	.	.	TRBJ1-1	TGCGCCAGCAGCCAACAGGTGAACACTGAAGCTTTCTTT	CASSQQVNTEAFF
TRBV4-2	.	.	TRBJ1-5	TGTGCCAGCAGCCAAGGGGGGCAGGCCCAGCATTTT	CASSQGGQAQHF
TRBV5-1	.	.	TRBJ2-3	TGCGCCAGCAGCTTTCAGGACTCAGATACGCAGTATTTT	CASSFQDSDTQYF
TRBV3-1/TRBV3-2	TRBD1	.	TRBJ1-6	TGTGCCAGCAGCCTGGGGACAGGTCAGTCACCCCTCCACTTT	CASSLGTGQSPLHF
TRBV9	TRBD1	.	TRBJ1-2	TGTGCCAGCAGTCCAGACAGGGGAAGCTATGGCTACACCTTC	CASSPDRGSYGYTF
TRBV6-5	.	.	TRBJ2-7	TGTGCCAGCAGAGCAAGCCTCGGGCAGTACTTC	CASRASLGQYF
TRBV4-1	TRBD1	.	TRBJ2-5	TGCGCCAGCAGCCAAGAAGGAACAGGGGGCGAGACCCAGTACTTC	CASSQEGTGGETQYF
TRBV11-2	TRBD2	few	TRBJ2-7	TGTGCCAGCAGCTTATCCCCGACTAGCGACGTCTACGAGCAGTACTTC	CASSLSPTSDVYEQYF
TRBV4-2	.	.	TRBJ2-2	TGTGCCAGCAGCCAAGATGTTAGGGGCGGGGAGCTGTTTTTT	CASSQDVRGGELFF
TRBV6-5	TRBD1	.	TRBJ1-1	TGTGCCAGCAGTTACTCCGACAGGGTGGGCACTGAAGCTTTCTTT	CASSYSDRVGTEAFF
TRBV5-4	.	.	TRBJ1-2	TGTGCCAGCAGCGCGGGACCATATACTAACTATGGCTACACCTTC	CASSAGPYTNYGYTF
TRBV7-9	TRBD2	.	TRBJ2-1	TGTGCCAGCAGCCTTTCAGCCCCGGGAGGTGAGCAGTTCTTC	CASSLSAPGGEQFF
TRBV2	.	.	TRBJ1-5	TGTGCCAGCAGTGAAGGCGGGCCTAATCAGCCCCAGCATTTT	CASSEGGPNQPQHF
TRBV18	TRBD1	.	TRBJ2-1	TGTGCCAGCTCATATGAGGGGGCCAGCTACAATGAGCAGTTCTTC	CASSYEGASYNEQFF
TRBV3-1/TRBV3-2	TRBD2	.	TRBJ2-5	TGTGCCAGCAGCCTACTAGCGGAAGAGACCCAGTACTTC	CASSLLAEETQYF
TRBV2	.	.	TRBJ2-2	TGTGCCAGCAGTGTAAATGGGGGAGGTAACACCGGGGAGCTGTTTTTT	CASSVNGGGNTGELFF
TRBV28	TRBD1	.	TRBJ1-4	TGTGCCAGCAGTTTCACGGACAGGATTTGGGAACTGTTTTTT	CASSFTDRIWELFF
TRBV5-6	.	.	TRBJ1-2	TGTGCCAGCAGCTTAGTAGACCGGACTCGAGGTGGCTACACCTTC	CASSLVDRTRGGYTF
TRBV27	.	once	TRBJ2-7	TGTGCCAGCAGAAATCTCCTGGGGCAGGATTCCTACGAGCAGTACTTC	CASRNLLGQDSYEQYF
TRBV19	TRBD1	.	TRBJ1-1	TGTGCCAGTAGTATTCGCACAGGGGTGAACACTGAAGCTTTCTTT	CASSIRTGVNTEAFF
TRBV10-1	TRBD1	.	TRBJ1-4	TGCGCCAGCAGTGCAACCGGGACAGCTTTATCCGGGGGAAAACTGTTTTTT	CASSATGTALSGGKLFF
TRBV2	TRBD2	.	TRBJ2-7	TGTGCCAGCAGTGGGGGACCCGGACTAGCGGGGGGAGACGAGCAGTACTTC	CASSGGPGLAGGDEQYF
TRBV19	.	.	TRBJ2-3	TGTGCCAGTAGTATAGGGGGGCGAGGCGATACGCAGTATTTT	CASSIGGRGDTQYF
TRBV11-2	.	.	TRBJ2-1	TGTGCCAGCACCCCTGGGGGGAGCTCCTACAATGAGCAGTTCTTC	CASTPGGSSYNEQFF
TRBV5-8	.	.	TRBJ2-6	TGTGCCAGCAGCTGGAGGGTGCCGGTCGGGGCCAACGTCCTGACTTTC	CASSWRVPVGANVLTF
TRBV7-2	.	.	TRBJ1-1	TGTGCCAGCAGCTTATTCCCATTGGGGGAGGGCACTGAAGCTTTCTTT	CASSLFPLGEGTEAFF
TRBV2	.	.	TRBJ1-1	TGTGCCAGCAGTGCTTGGGGCGCTGAAGCTTTCTTT	CASSAWGAEAFF
TRBV4-1	.	.	TRBJ1-3	TGCGCCAGCAGCCTCAGGGAGGGGGCTGGAAACACCATATATTTT	CASSLREGAGNTIYF
TRBV2	.	.	TRBJ2-5	TGTGCCAGCAGTGAAAATAGAGCTTGGGGGCCCTCGGCCCAGTACTTC	CASSENRAWGPSAQYF
TRBV2	TRBD1	.	TRBJ1-2	TGTGCCAGCAGTTCAGGGGGTGGTTGGGGCTACACCTTC	CASSSGGGWGYTF
TRBV30	.	.	TRBJ2-7	TGTGCCTGGAGTGTACCAGCCTACGAGCAGTACTTC	CAWSVPAYEQYF
TRBV25-1	TRBD2	.	TRBJ2-1	TGTGCCACCACATTAGCGGGAACCTCCTACAATGAGCAGTTCTTC	CATTLAGTSYNEQFF
TRBV10-3	.	few	TRBJ2-6	TGTGCCATCAGTGGAAGAGCAGGGGCTCTAAGCTCTGGGGCCAACGTCCTGACTTTC	CAISGRAGALSSGANVLTF
TRBV29-1	.	.	TRBJ2-2	TGCAGCGTTGAAAAGACCCGGGTCACCGGGGAGCTGTTTTTT	CSVEKTRVTGELFF
TRBV19	TRBD1	.	TRBJ2-7	TGTGCCAGTAGTGTGACAGGGCCTTCCTACGAGCAGTACTTC	CASSVTGPSYEQYF
TRBV5-1	TRBD1	.	TRBJ1-2	TGCGCCAGCAGTTCCGGGACAGCTTATGGCTACACCTTC	CASSSGTAYGYTF
TRBV6-5	.	.	TRBJ2-5	TGTGCCAGCAGTTACTCATCTCACCAAGAGACCCAGTACTTC	CASSYSSHQETQYF
TRBV18	.	.	TRBJ2-1	TGTGCCAGCTCACCAACAGCGGAACACTACCACAATGAGCAGTTCTTC	CASSPTAEHYHNEQFF
TRBV18	.	.	TRBJ1-1	TGTGCCAGCTCAAGGACCGGCAGGGGCTCGAACACTGAAGCTTTCTTT	CASSRTGRGSNTEAFF
TRBV7-9	TRBD1	.	TRBJ1-5	TGTGCCAGCAGCTTAGGAACAGGGACAGATAGCAATCAGCCCCAGCATTTT	CASSLGTGTDSNQPQHF
TRBV2	TRBD1	.	TRBJ1-2	TGTGCCAGCAGTGGGGCGACAGGGTTTGGCTACACCTTC	CASSGATGFGYTF
TRBV5-6	TRBD2	.	TRBJ2-1	TGTGCCAGCAGCTTGGGGTATAGCGGGGGGCTTTACAATGAGCAGTTCTTC	CASSLGYSGGLYNEQFF
TRBV7-9	TRBD2	.	TRBJ2-7	TGTGCCAGCAGCTTAGGCAGCGGGAGAGGCTACGAGCAGTACTTC	CASSLGSGRGYEQYF
TRBV11-3	.	.	TRBJ2-1	TGTGCCAGCAGCCGTATCAGGGATGAGCAGTTCTTC	CASSRIRDEQFF
TRBV24-1	TRBD1	.	TRBJ1-1	TGTGCCACCAGTGATAGACAGGGGTGGATCACTGAAGCTTTCTTT	CATSDRQGWITEAFF
TRBV7-9	.	.	TRBJ1-2	TGTGCCAGCAGCTTACAGGGCTATGGCTACACCTTC	CASSLQGYGYTF
TRBV25-1	.	.	TRBJ1-1	TGTGCCAGCGAGAAAACAGGGACTGAAGCTTTCTTT	CASEKTGTEAFF
TRBV5-1	TRBD1	.	TRBJ2-1	TGCGCCAGCAGCTTGGAACAGGGGGCGTATGATGAGCAGTTCTTC	CASSLEQGAYDEQFF
TRBV12-1	.	.	TRBJ1-1	TGTGCCAGCAGCCAGTCCCGGGACAGGGGAAAGGACACTGAAGCTTTCTTT	CASSQSRDRGKDTEAFF
TRBV10-3	TRBD1	.	TRBJ1-6	TGTGCCATCAGAACCGGGACAGTAAATTCACCCCTCCACTTT	CAIRTGTVNSPLHF
TRBV7-8	.	.	TRBJ2-1	TGTGCCAGCAGCACGCCGAAGGGAAGGAGTGGACTCTCCTACAATGAGCAGTTCTTC	CASSTPKGRSGLSYNEQFF
TRBV4-2	TRBD1	.	TRBJ2-3	TGTGCCAGCAGCAATTCCGGGACAGAGAGCACAGATACGCAGTATTTT	CASSNSGTESTDTQYF
TRBV9	TRBD2	.	TRBJ2-3	TGTGCCAGCAGCAACAGACTAGCGGGGGGGAGCACAGATACGCAGTATTTT	CASSNRLAGGSTDTQYF